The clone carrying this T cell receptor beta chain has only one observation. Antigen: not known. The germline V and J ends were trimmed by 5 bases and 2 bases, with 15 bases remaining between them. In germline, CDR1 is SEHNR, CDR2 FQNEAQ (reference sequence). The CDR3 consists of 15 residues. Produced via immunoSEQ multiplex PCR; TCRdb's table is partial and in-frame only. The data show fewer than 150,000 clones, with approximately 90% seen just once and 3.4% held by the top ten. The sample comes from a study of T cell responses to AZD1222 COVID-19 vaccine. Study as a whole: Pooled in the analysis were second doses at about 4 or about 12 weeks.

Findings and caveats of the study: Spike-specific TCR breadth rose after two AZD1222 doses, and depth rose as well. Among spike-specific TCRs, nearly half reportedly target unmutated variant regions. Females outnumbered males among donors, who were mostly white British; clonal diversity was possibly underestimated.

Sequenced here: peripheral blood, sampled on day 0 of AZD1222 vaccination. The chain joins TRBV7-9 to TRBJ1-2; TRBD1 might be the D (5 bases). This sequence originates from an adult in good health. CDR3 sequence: CASSKPTGGNYGYTF. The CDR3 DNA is TGTGCCAGCAGCAAACCCACAGGAGGGAACTATGGCTACACCTTC.